This T cell receptor beta chain was captured in a study of blood T cell repertoires in COVID-19. V lost 7 bases and J lost 0, with 9 bases in between. In germline, CDR1 is ENHRY, CDR2 SYGVKD. The CDR3 has 13 amino acids. Generated by immunoSEQ multiplex PCR, the TCRdb table keeps only in-frame clones and is missing some. The table has 250,000 to 300,000 clones, about four fifths seen once. This clonotype was obtained from a man older than 75 with acute or convalescent COVID-19. J is TRBJ1-2 and V is TRBV10-3; D unresolved. Material for sequencing was peripheral blood. CDR3 nucleotides: TGTGCCATCACTCCACATACTAACTATGGCTACACCTTC. Residues: CAITPHTNYGYTF.